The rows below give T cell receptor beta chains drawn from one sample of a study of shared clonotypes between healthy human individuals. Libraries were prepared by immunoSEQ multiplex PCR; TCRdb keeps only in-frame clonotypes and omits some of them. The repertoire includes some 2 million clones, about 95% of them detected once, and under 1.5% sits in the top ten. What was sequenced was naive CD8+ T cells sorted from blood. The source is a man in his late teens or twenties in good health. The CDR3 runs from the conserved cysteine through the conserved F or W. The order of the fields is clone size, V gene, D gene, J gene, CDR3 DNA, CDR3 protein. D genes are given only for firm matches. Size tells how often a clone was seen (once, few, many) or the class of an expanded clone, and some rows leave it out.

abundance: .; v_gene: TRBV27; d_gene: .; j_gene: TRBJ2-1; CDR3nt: TGTGCCAGCAGGACCACAGGGGAGGGCTCCTACAATGAGCAGTTCTTC; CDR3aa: CASRTTGEGSYNEQFF
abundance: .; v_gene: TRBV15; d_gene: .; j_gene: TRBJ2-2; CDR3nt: TGTGCCACCAGCGCCCGGAACACCGGGGAGCTGTTTTTT; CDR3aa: CATSARNTGELFF
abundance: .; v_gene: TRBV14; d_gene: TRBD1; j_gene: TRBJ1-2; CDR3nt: TGTGCCAGCAGCCAAGAAGGGACAGGGTTTTTGGATGGCTACACCTTC; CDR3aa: CASSQEGTGFLDGYTF
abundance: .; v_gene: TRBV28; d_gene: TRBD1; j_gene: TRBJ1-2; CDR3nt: TGTGCCAGCAGTTTCGGGACAGATTATGGCTACACCTTC; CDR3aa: CASSFGTDYGYTF
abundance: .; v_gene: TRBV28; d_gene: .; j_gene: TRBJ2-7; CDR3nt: TGTGCCAGCAGTTCCCGGGGGTCCGCCTACGAGCAGTACTTC; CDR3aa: CASSSRGSAYEQYF
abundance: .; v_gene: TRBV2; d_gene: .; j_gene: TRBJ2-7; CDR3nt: TGTGCCAGCAGTGACTCCGGGACATCCCCCTACGAGCAGTACTTC; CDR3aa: CASSDSGTSPYEQYF
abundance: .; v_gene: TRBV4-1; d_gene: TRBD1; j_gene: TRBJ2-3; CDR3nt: TGCGCCAGCCAAGGGGGCAGCACAGATACGCAGTATTTT; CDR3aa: CASQGGSTDTQYF
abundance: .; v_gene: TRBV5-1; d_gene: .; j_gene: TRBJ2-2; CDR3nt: TGCGCCAGCAGCTTTCGGGGCTCAAACACCGGGGAGCTGTTTTTT; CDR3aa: CASSFRGSNTGELFF
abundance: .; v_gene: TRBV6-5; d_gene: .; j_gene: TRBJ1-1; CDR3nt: TGTGCCAGCAGTTACATACGGGGAAACACTGAAGCTTTCTTT; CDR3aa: CASSYIRGNTEAFF
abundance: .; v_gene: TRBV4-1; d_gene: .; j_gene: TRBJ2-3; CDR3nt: TGCGCCAGCAGCCAAGACTCAGATACGCAGTATTTT; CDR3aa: CASSQDSDTQYF
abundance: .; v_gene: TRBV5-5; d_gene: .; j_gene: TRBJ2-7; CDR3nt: TGTGCCAGCAGCTCTGGACTTGGGGAGTACTTC; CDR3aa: CASSSGLGEYF
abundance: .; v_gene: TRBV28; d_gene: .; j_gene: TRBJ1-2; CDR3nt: TGTGCCAGCGGTGGACTGAGTGGCTACACCTTC; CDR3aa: CASGGLSGYTF
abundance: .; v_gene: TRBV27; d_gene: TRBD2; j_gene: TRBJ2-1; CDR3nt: TGTGCCAGTTCGAGGGCGGCGGGAGTACTCTACAATGAGCAGTTCTTC; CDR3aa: CASSRAAGVLYNEQFF
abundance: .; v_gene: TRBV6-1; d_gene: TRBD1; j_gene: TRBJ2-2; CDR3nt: TGTGCCAGCAGTCTCACAGGGGGCGCTTCCGGGGAGCTGTTTTTT; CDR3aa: CASSLTGGASGELFF
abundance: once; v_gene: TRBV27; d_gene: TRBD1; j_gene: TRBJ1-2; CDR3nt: TGTGCCAGCAGTTTAATTGGGACAGTGAATGGCTACACCTTC; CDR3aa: CASSLIGTVNGYTF
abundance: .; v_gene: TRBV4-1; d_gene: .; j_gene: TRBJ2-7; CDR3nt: TGCGCCAGCAGCCAACCGGACACTGGCGTCTACGAGCAGTACTTC; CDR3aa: CASSQPDTGVYEQYF
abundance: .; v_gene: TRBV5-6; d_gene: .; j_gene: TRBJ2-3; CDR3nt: TGTGCCAGCAGCTTGGAAAGCACAGATACGCAGTATTTT; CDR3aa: CASSLESTDTQYF
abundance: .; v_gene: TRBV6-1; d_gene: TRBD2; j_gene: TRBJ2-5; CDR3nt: TGTGCCAGCAGTGAAGGTCCGGGGGGGCAAGAGACCCAGTACTTC; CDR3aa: CASSEGPGGQETQYF
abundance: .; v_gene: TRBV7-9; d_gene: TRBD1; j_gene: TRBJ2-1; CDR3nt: TGTGCCAGCAGCTTCAGCGGGACAGGGGAGGGTGAGCAGTTCTTC; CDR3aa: CASSFSGTGEGEQFF